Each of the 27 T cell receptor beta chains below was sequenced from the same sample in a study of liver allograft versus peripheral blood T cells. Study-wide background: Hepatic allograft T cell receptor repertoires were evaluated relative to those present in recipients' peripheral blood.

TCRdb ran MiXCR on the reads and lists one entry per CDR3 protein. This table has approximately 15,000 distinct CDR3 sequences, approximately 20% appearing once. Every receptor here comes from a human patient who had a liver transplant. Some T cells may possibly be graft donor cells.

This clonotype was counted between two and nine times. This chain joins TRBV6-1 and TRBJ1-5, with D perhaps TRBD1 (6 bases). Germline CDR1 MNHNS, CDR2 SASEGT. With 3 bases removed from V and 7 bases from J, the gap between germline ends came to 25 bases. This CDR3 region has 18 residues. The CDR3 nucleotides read TGTGCCAGCAGTGACGGGGCCAGGGGTCCCGCAGGTGAACAGCCCCAGCATTTT. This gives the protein CASSDGARGPAGEQPQHF.

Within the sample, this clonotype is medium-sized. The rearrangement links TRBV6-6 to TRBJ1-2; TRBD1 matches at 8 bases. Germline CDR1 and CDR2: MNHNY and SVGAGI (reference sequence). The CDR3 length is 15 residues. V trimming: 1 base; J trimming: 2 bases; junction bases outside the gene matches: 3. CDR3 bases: TGTGCCAGCAGTTACTTCAGGACAGGGAACTATGGCTACACCTTC. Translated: CASSYFRTGNYGYTF.

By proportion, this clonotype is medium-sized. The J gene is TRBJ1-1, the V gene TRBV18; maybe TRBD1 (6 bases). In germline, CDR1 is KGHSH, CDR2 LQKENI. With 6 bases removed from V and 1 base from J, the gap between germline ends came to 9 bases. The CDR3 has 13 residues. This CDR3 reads CASSGGANTEAFF. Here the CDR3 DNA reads TGTGCCAGCTCGGGGGGGGCGAACACTGAAGCTTTCTTT. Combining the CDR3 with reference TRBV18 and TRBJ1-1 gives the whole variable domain NAGVMQNPRHLVRRRGQEARLRCSPMKGHSHVYWYRQLPEEGLKFMVYLQKENIIDESGMPKERFSAEFPKEGPSILRIQQVVRGDSAAYFCASSGGANTEAFFGQGTRLTVV.

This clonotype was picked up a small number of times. The CDR3 DNA reads as TGCGCCAGCAGCTTGGCAGGGGGAATGGAAGCTTTCTTT. Its protein is CASSLAGGMEAFF. This chain joins TRBV5-1 and TRBJ1-1; the match to TRBD1 covers 7 bases. Trimming cost V 0 bases and J 8 bases; bases outside gene matches: 4. The CDR3 is 13 amino acids. CDR1 and CDR2 (germline): SGHRS, YFSETQ.

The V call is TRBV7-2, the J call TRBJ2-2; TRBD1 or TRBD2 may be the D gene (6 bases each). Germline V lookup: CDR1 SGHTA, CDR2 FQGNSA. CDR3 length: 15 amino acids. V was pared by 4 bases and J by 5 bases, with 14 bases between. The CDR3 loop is CASSSPGGGTGELFF. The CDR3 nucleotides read TGTGCCAGCAGCTCCCCAGGAGGGGGGACCGGGGAGCTGTTTTTT.

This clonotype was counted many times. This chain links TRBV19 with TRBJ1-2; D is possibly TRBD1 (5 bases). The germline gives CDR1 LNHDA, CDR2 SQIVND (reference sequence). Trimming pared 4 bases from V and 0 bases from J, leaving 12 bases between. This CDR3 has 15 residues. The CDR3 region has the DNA TGTGCCAGTAGTACCACAGACAGCTCTAACTATGGCTACACCTTC. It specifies CASSTTDSSNYGYTF.

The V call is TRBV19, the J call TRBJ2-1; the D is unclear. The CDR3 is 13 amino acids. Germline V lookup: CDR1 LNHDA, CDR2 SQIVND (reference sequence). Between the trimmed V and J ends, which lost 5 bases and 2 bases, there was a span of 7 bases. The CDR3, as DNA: TGTGCCAGTAGTCCCCGGACCTACAATGAGCAGTTCTTC. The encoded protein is CASSPRTYNEQFF.

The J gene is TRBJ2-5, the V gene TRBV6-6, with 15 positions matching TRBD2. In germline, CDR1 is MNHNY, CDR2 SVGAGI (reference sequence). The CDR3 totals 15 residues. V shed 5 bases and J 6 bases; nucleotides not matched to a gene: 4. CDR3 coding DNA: TGTGCCAGCAGTCCCGGGACTAGCGGGGGGAAGACCCAGTACTTC. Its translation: CASSPGTSGGKTQYF.

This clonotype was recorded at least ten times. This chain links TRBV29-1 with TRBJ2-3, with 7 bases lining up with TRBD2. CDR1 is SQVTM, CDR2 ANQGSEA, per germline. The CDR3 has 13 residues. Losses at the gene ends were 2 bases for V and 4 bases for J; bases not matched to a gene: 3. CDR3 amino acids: CSVETAGADTQYF. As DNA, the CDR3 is TGCAGCGTTGAAACGGCGGGGGCAGATACGCAGTATTTT.

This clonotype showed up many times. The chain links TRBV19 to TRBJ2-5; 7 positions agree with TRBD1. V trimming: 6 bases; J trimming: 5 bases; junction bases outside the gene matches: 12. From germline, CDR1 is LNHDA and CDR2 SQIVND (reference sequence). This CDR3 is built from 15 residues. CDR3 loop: CASRLRQGRGETQYF. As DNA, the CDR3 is TGTGCCAGTAGACTAAGACAGGGAAGAGGGGAGACCCAGTACTTC.

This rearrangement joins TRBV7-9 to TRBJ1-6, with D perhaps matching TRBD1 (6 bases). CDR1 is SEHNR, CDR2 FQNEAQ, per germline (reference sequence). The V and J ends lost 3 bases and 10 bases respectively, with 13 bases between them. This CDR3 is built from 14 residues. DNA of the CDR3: TGTGCCAGCAGCTTCGCAGGGGCAGGATCACCCCTCCACTTT. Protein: CASSFAGAGSPLHF.

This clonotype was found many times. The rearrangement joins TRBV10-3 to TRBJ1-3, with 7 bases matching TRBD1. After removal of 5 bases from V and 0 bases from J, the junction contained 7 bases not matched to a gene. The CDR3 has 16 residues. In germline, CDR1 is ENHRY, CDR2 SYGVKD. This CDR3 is CAISKDRSSSGNTIYF. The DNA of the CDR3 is TGTGCCATCAGTAAGGACAGGTCAAGCTCTGGAAACACCATATATTTT.

The CDR3 here is CSARDPANTEAFF. DNA for the CDR3: TGCAGTGCTAGAGATCCCGCGAACACTGAAGCTTTCTTT. The chain uses TRBV20-1 and TRBJ1-1; D uncertain. The V gene's germline CDR1 is DFQATT and CDR2 SNEGSKA (reference sequence). This CDR3 region has 13 residues. V gave up 0 bases and J gave up 1 base, with 6 bases separating them.

This CDR3 reads CASSFENSNSPLHF. CDR3 nucleotides: TGTGCCAGCAGCTTCGAAAACAGTAATTCACCCCTCCACTTT. The chain joins TRBV7-2 to TRBJ1-6; the D is unclear. Between the trimmed V and J ends, which lost 3 bases and 6 bases, there was a span of 9 bases. Per germline, CDR1 SGHTA and CDR2 FQGNSA. The CDR3 is made up of 14 amino acids.

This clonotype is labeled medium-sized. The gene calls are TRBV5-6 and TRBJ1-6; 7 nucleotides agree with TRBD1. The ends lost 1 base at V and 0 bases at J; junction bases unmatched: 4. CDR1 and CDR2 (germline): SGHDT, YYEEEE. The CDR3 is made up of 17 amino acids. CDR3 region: CASSLNRDSSYNSPLHF. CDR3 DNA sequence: TGTGCCAGCAGCTTGAATCGGGACAGCTCCTATAATTCACCCCTCCACTTT. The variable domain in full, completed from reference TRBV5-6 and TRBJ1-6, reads DAGVTQSPTHLIKTRGQQVTLRCSPKSGHDTVSWYQQALGQGPQFIFQYYEEEERQRGNFPDRFSGHQFPNYSSELNVNALLLGDSALYLCASSLNRDSSYNSPLHFGNGTRLTVT.

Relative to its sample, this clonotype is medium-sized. CDR3 nucleotide sequence: TGTGCCAGCTCACCGGGCAGAGATGGCGACACCATATATTTT. It specifies CASSPGRDGDTIYF. The chain joins TRBV18 to TRBJ1-3; D gene unclear. Germline V gives CDR1 KGHSH, CDR2 LQKENI. This CDR3 region has 14 residues. Trimming took off 3 bases at V and 8 bases at J, with 14 bases between the two ends.

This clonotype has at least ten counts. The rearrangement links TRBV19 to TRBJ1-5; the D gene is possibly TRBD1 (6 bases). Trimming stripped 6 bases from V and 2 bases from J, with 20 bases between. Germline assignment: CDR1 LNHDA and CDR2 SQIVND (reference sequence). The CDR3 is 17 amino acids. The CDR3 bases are TGTGCCAGTAGAACGTCTTTGGGGGCCCCTGGCAATCAGCCCCAGCATTTT. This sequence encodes CASRTSLGAPGNQPQHF.

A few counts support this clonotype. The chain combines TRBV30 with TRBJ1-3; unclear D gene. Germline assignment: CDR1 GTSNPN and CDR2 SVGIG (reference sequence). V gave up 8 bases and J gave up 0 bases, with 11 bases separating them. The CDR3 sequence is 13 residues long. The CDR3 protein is CAQSGSSGNTIYF. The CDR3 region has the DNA TGTGCCCAGAGCGGCAGCTCTGGAAACACCATATATTTT.

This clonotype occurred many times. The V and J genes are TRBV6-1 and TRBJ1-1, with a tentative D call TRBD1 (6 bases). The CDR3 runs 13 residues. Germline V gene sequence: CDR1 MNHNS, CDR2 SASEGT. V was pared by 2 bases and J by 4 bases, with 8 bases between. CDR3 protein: CASSELGATEAFF. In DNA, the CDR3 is TGTGCCAGCAGTGAATTGGGGGCCACTGAAGCTTTCTTT.

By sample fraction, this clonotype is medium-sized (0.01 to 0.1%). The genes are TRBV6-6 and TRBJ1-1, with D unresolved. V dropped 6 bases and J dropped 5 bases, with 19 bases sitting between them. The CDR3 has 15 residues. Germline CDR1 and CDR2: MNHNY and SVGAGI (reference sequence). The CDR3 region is CASRSWGERWTEAFF. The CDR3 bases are TGTGCCAGCAGATCTTGGGGAGAAAGGTGGACTGAAGCTTTCTTT.

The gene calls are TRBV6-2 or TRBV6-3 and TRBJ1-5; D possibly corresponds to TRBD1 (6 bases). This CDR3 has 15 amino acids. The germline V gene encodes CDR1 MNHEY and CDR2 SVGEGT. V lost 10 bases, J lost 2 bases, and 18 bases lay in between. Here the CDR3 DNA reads TGTGCCACACGGTTCCGGGGGCAGGGCAATCAGCCCCAGCATTTT. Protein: CATRFRGQGNQPQHF.

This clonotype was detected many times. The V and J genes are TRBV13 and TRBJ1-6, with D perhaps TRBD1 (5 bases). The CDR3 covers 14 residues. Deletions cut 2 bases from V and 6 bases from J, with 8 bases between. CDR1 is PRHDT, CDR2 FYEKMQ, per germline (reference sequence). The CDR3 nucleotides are TGTGCCAGCAGCTTACGGGGGATTAATTCACCCCTCCACTTT. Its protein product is CASSLRGINSPLHF.

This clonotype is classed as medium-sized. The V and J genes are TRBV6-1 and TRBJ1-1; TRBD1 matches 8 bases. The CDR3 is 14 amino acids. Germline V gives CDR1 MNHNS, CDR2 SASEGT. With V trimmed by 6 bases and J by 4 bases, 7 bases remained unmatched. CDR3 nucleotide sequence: TGTGCCAGCAGCCTGACAGGGGTAGTCACTGAAGCTTTCTTT. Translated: CASSLTGVVTEAFF.

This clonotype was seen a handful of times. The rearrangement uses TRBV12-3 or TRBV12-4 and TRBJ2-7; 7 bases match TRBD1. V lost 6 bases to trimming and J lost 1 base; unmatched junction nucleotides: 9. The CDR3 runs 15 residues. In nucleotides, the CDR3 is TGTGCCAGCAGCTCCGGGACAGCGGTATCCTACGAGCAGTACTTC. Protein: CASSSGTAVSYEQYF.

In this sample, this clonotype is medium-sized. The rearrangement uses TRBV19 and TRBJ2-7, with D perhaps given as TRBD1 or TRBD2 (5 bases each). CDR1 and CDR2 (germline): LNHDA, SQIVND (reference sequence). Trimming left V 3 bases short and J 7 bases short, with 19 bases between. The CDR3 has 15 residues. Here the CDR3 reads CASSISGASTGEQYF. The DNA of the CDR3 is TGTGCCAGTAGTATCTCCGGGGCTTCGACGGGGGAGCAGTACTTC.

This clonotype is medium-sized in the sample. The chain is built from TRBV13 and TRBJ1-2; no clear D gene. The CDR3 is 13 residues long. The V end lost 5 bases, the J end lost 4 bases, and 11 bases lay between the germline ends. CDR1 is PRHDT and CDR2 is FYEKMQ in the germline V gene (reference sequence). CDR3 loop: CASSIGGFYGYTF. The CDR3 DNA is TGTGCCAGCAGCATCGGAGGGTTCTATGGCTACACCTTC.

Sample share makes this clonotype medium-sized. CDR3 bases: TGTGCCAGCAGTCCCCAGCGACAGCTTCGGTATAATTCACCCCTCCACTTT. Residues: CASSPQRQLRYNSPLHF. The chain couples TRBV5-5 to TRBJ1-6, with D possibly TRBD1 on 5 matching bases. The V end lost 5 bases, the J end lost 4 bases, and 19 bases lay between the germline ends. Per the germline V gene, CDR1 is SGHKS and CDR2 is YYEKEE (reference sequence). The CDR3 has 17 residues. Full variable domain (rest looked up from reference TRBV5-5 and TRBJ1-6): DAGVTQSPTHLIKTRGQQVTLRCSPISGHKSVSWYQQVLGQGPQFIFQYYEKEERGRGNFPDRFSARQFPNYSSELNVNALLLGDSALYLCASSPQRQLRYNSPLHFGNGTRLTVT.